The clone carrying this T cell receptor (beta chain) was seen at least ten times. Trimming removed 1 base at V and 4 bases at J, with 7 bases between. The CDR3 spans 13 residues. Per the germline V gene, CDR1 is SEHNR and CDR2 is FQNEAQ (reference sequence). This sample was included in a study of metastatic and nonmetastatic thyroid tumors. TCRdb re-called the PCR reads through MiXCR. The sample lists more than 20,000 clones, roughly 9.7% occurring once. Not a single patient had been given any form of treatment at any point before undergoing thyroid surgery. This sequence originates from a female donor with papillary thyroid cancer or a benign thyroid nodule (not recorded which). Some clones in this sample may be carry-over from other donors' samples. The sequenced material came from blood. V usage is TRBV7-9 and J usage is TRBJ1-2; D call uncertain. The CDR3: CASSLGTVYGYTF. The CDR3 DNA follows: TGTGCCAGCAGCTTAGGTACAGTCTATGGCTACACCTTC. Looking up the rest from reference TRBV7-9 and TRBJ1-2 gives the full variable domain: DTGVSQNPRHKITKRGQNVTFRCDPISEHNRLYWYRQTLGQGPEFLTYFQNEAQLEKSRLLSDRFSAERPKGSFSTLEIQRTEQGDSAMYLCASSLGTVYGYTFGSGTRLTVV.